This entry lists 3 T cell receptor beta chains sequenced from one sample in a study of blood T cell repertoires in COVID-19. Assay: immunoSEQ multiplex PCR; the TCRdb copy retains only in-frame clones and omits some. Of some 220,000 clones listed, 65% to 85% were seen once; the top ten hold approximately 5.7%. Sequencing was carried out using peripheral blood. The receptors come from a human donor in a cohort sampled during active COVID-19.

The chain employs TRBV6-6 and TRBJ1-1; the D gene is possibly TRBD1 (5 bases). Germline V gene lookup returns CDR1 MNHNY and CDR2 SVGAGI (reference sequence). Trimming cost V 5 bases and J 8 bases, with 21 bases left between them. The CDR3 runs 15 residues. The DNA of the CDR3 is TGTGCCAGCAGTCCCCCACACCCGGGGGGACCCGAAGCTTTCTTT. Protein sequence: CASSPPHPGGPEAFF.

The rearrangement joins TRBV9 to TRBJ2-3; 12 nucleotides line up with TRBD2. V dropped 0 bases and J dropped 5; count of bases not matched to a gene: 4. The CDR3 covers 16 residues. Germline V gene lookup returns CDR1 SGDLS and CDR2 YYNGEE. The CDR3 loop reads CASSVGTSGILDTQYF. The CDR3 DNA sequence: TGTGCCAGCAGCGTAGGGACTAGCGGGATTTTAGATACGCAGTATTTT.

CDR3 in DNA: TGTGCCAGCAGTTACGCCCCCGTCGGCGGGTGGCCTCAGCCCCAGCATTTT. Translation: CASSYAPVGGWPQPQHF. V and J are TRBV6-2 or TRBV6-3 and TRBJ1-5; D uncertain. Deletions cut 2 bases from V and 6 bases from J, with 20 bases between. The germline V gene has CDR1 MNHEY and CDR2 SVGEGT. The CDR3 runs 17 residues.